Here is one T cell receptor (beta chain) with its context. The antigen remains unidentified. V trimming: 4 bases; J trimming: 5 bases; junction bases outside the gene matches: 12. Germline V gene sequence: CDR1 SGHDT, CDR2 YYEEEE. The CDR3 extends over 16 amino acids. The record originates from a study of blood T cells in healthy people across ages. Findings of the study overall: A roughly linear fall in TCR beta diversity per million T cells was seen with increasing age.

With a J-beta primer mix and a sample-barcoded 5' primer, a second PCR ran roughly 6 to 11 cycles. Each cDNA molecule received a tag from a template-switch adaptor that had 12 random nucleotides. TCRdb re-derived calls from the 5' RACE reads in MiXCR, one entry per CDR3 protein. Among around 1.1 million distinct CDR3 sequences listed, around two fifths were seen once. V gene TRBV5-6 combines with J gene TRBJ2-7, with 10 nucleotides matching TRBD1. The source is a man between 18 and 35 years old in good health. Source material: blood. In DNA form, the CDR3 reads TGTGCCAGCAGCGGGGGACCGGGACAGGGGTTAAACGAGCAGTACTTC. Translating gives CASSGGPGQGLNEQYF.